Following are 11 T cell receptor beta chains from one sample sequenced in a study of PD-1 blockade in classical Hodgkin lymphoma. Produced via immunoSEQ multiplex PCR; TCRdb's table is partial and in-frame only. Here the sample spans more than 50,000 clones, under 95% being singletons. No patient escaped relapse after autologous stem cell transplantation, and brentuximab vedotin exposure varied. Material: peripheral blood mononuclear cells (PBMCs), obtained at baseline. The receptors here all came from a human donor with classical Hodgkin lymphoma.

V gene TRBV11-2 combines with J gene TRBJ1-2; no definite D call. The ends were cut back, 5 bases at V and 2 bases at J, with 12 bases in the middle. Germline V gene lookup returns CDR1 SGHAT and CDR2 FQNNGV. This CDR3 is 14 amino acids long. CDR3 nucleotides: TGTGCCAGCAGCCACGCGACACCGAACTATGGCTACACCTTC. Its protein is CASSHATPNYGYTF.

The V gene is TRBV7-2, the J gene TRBJ1-5; the D gene is possibly TRBD1 (6 bases). CDR1 is SGHTA and CDR2 is FQGNSA in the germline V gene. The CDR3 runs to 14 residues. Trimming took 1 base from V and 3 from J, leaving 7 bases between them. CDR3 sequence (DNA): TGTGCCAGCAGCTTAGACAGGGTCAATCAGCCCCAGCATTTT. Its translation: CASSLDRVNQPQHF.

The rearrangement joins TRBV19 to TRBJ2-7; 11 nucleotides match TRBD1. J lost 6 bases, V lost 3 bases, and 1 base had no gene match. The CDR3 runs 13 residues. CDR1 and CDR2 from the germline V gene are LNHDA and SQIVND (reference sequence). This CDR3 is CASSIGTGGEQYF. In DNA form, the CDR3 reads TGTGCCAGTAGTATTGGGACAGGGGGCGAGCAGTACTTC.

V usage is TRBV6-6 and J usage is TRBJ2-1; 12 bases map to TRBD2. The CDR3 consists of 13 residues. The germline CDR1 and CDR2 sequences are MNHNY and SVGAGI (reference sequence). After removal of 8 bases from V and 6 bases from J, the junction contained 2 bases not matched to a gene. The CDR3 coding sequence is TGTGCCAGCCTAGCGGGGGGGCCCAATGAGCAGTTCTTC. Translating it yields CASLAGGPNEQFF.

The CDR3 here is CASSLAGTEQYF. In DNA form, the CDR3 reads TGTGCCAGCAGCTTAGCCGGGACAGAGCAGTATTTT. The chain carries TRBV7-9 and TRBJ2-3; 7 bases match TRBD1. The V segment lost 0 bases and the J segment 11 bases; nucleotides outside the gene matches: 2. Germline-derived CDR1 and CDR2 are SEHNR and FQNEAQ (reference sequence). This CDR3 has 12 amino acids. The whole variable domain, filled in from reference TRBV7-9 and TRBJ2-3, reads DTGVSQNPRHKITKRGQNVTFRCDPISEHNRLYWYRQTLGQGPEFLTYFQNEAQLEKSRLLSDRFSAERPKGSFSTLEIQRTEQGDSAMYLCASSLAGTEQYFGPGTRLTVL.

The chain has TRBV2 and TRBJ2-3; D unresolved. The ends were cut back, 3 bases at V and 1 base at J, with 8 bases in the middle. Per the germline V gene, CDR1 is SNHLY and CDR2 is FYNNEI. The CDR3 has 14 residues. This chain's CDR3 is CASSEYRGTDTQYF. DNA for the CDR3: TGTGCCAGCAGTGAGTATAGGGGCACAGATACGCAGTATTTT. The full variable domain, in which reference TRBV2 and TRBJ2-3 provide the parts outside the CDR3, is EPEVTQTPSHQVTQMGQEVILRCVPISNHLYFYWYRQILGQKVEFLVSFYNNEISEKSEIFDDQFSVERPDGSNFTLKIRSTKLEDSAMYFCASSEYRGTDTQYFGPGTRLTVL.

The chain recombines TRBV7-2 with TRBJ1-6; no firm D call. Germline loops: CDR1 SGHTA, CDR2 FQGNSA. Trimming removed 1 base at V and 10 bases at J, with 11 bases between. The CDR3 length is 14 residues. In DNA, the CDR3 is TGTGCCAGCAGCTTAGTGTTCTCGGGGTCACCCCTCCACTTT. Encoded protein: CASSLVFSGSPLHF.

The rearrangement links TRBV7-2 to TRBJ2-7; the D gene is possibly TRBD2 (5 bases). Germline V gene sequence: CDR1 SGHTA, CDR2 FQGNSA. The ends were cut back, 8 bases at V and 4 bases at J, with 18 bases in the middle. CDR3 size: 14 residues. Here the CDR3 reads CASEGRGSPYEQYF. Here the CDR3 DNA reads TGTGCCAGCGAAGGACGGGGTTCCCCTTACGAGCAGTACTTC.

With regard to this clone: The same CDR3 is also encoded by other DNA sequences in this sample. The CDR3 sequence: CATGTSGLMNHYEQYF. The DNA for the CDR3 is TGTGCCACCGGGACTAGCGGTTTAATGAACCACTACGAGCAGTACTTC. The chain uses TRBV19 and TRBJ2-7; TRBD2 aligns across 11 bases. This CDR3 comprises 16 residues. Germline loops: CDR1 LNHDA, CDR2 SQIVND (reference sequence). V shed 10 bases, J shed 3 bases, and the junction held 14 bases outside the gene matches. The full variable domain, in which reference TRBV19 and TRBJ2-7 provide the parts outside the CDR3, is DGGITQSPKYLFRKEGQNVTLSCEQNLNHDAMYWYRQDPGQGLRLIYYSQIVNDFQKGDIAEGYSVSREKKESFPLTVTSAQKNPTAFYLCATGTSGLMNHYEQYFGPGTRLTVT.

The rearrangement joins TRBV13 to TRBJ2-1; D is possibly TRBD2 (6 bases). The CDR3 length is 14 residues. V was pared by 1 base and J by 8 bases, with 12 bases between. Germline-derived CDR1 and CDR2 are PRHDT and FYEKMQ (reference sequence). CDR3 sequence (DNA): TGTGCCAGCAGCTTAGTCTCGGGGAGGTATGAGCAGTTCTTC. Protein: CASSLVSGRYEQFF.

The CDR3, as DNA: TGCGCCAGCTCAATAACAGGGGCCGGGGAGCTGTTTTTT. This sequence encodes CASSITGAGELFF. This chain connects TRBV5-1 to TRBJ2-2; 7 bases are a match to TRBD1. CDR1 and CDR2 (germline): SGHRS, YFSETQ. This CDR3 has 13 amino acids. Trimming removed 7 bases from V and 6 bases from J; junction bases left unmatched: 6. Combining the CDR3 with reference TRBV5-1 and TRBJ2-2 gives the whole variable domain KAGVTQTPRYLIKTRGQQVTLSCSPISGHRSVSWYQQTPGQGLQFLFEYFSETQRNKGNFPGRFSGRQFSNSRSEMNVSTLELGDSALYLCASSITGAGELFFGEGSRLTVL.